This T cell receptor (beta chain) was found in a study of T cell responses to AZD1222 COVID-19 vaccine. Study in general: Second-dose groups at about 4 or about 12 weeks were pooled.

The germline V gene has CDR1 DFQATT and CDR2 SNEGSKA (reference sequence). The CDR3 is made up of 13 amino acids. V was pared by 3 bases and J by 2 bases, with 10 bases between. Study-level findings and limits: Regions 160-218 and 743-854 held dominance among vaccine-associated CD4 TCRs, which spanned spike.

This table comes from immunoSEQ multiplex PCR, and its TCRdb copy is limited to in-frame clones, with some not included. Of 95,000 to 110,000 clones in the sample, over 75% are singletons; the top ten hold approximately 9%. This clone was counted between two and nine times. Its antigen is not known. The TCR comes from an adult in good health. The sample consisted of peripheral blood, taken on day 0 of AZD1222 vaccination. The J gene is TRBJ1-1, the V gene TRBV20-1; D may be TRBD1 (5 bases). This chain's CDR3 is CSASIQVNTEAFF. DNA of the CDR3: TGCAGTGCTAGTATACAGGTAAACACTGAAGCTTTCTTT.